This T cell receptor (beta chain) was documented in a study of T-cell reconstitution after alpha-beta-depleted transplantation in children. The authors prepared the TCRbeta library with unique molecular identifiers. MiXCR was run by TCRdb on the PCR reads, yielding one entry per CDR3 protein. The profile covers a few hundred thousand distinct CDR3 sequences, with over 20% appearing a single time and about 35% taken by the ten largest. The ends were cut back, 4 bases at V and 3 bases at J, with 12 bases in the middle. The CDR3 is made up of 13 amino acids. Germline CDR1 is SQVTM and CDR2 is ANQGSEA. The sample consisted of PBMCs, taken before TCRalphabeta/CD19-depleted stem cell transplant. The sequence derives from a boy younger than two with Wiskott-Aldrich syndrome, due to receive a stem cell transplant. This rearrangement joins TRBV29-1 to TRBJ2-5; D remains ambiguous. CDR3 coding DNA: TGCAGCGTTGCAAGGGAATGGAAAGAGACCCAGTACTTC. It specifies CSVAREWKETQYF. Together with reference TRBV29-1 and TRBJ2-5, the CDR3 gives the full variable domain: SAVISQKPSRDICQRGTSLTIQCQVDSQVTMMFWYRQQPGQSLTLIATANQGSEATYESGFVIDKFPISRPNLTFSTLTVSNMSPEDSSIYLCSVAREWKETQYFGPGTRLLVL.